This T cell receptor (beta chain) was identified in a study of cytomegalovirus exposure and HLA in healthy donors. Study-level results: Association of 16,951 TCR beta sequences with HLA alleles was found at 0.05 false discovery rate in a later analysis.

The PCR was carried out with 60 Vbeta primers and 13 Jbeta primers. Assay used: immunoSEQ multiplex PCR; TCRdb lists only in-frame clones, some missing. Its table records just over 150,000 clones. Each of the donors was a healthy bone marrow donor. As to this clone: Its antigen is undetermined.

The CDR3 has 13 amino acids. Trimming cost V 4 bases and J 4 bases; bases outside gene matches: 6. Germline V lookup: CDR1 GTSNPN, CDR2 SVGIG (reference sequence). The chain links TRBV30 to TRBJ1-1; 7 nucleotides line up with TRBD1. Sequencing was performed on PBMCs. The origin of this receptor is a man aged 25-45 years in good health and CMV-seronegative. The CDR3 sequence: CAWKAAGGTEAFF. CDR3 DNA: TGTGCCTGGAAAGCGGCAGGGGGCACTGAAGCTTTCTTT.